This T cell receptor beta chain is drawn from a study of blood T cell repertoires in COVID-19. Study-wide context: Sample material is recorded as cDNA or gDNA derived from T cells, B-cell-depleted T cells, or PBMCs.

Clones were read by immunoSEQ multiplex PCR, and TCRdb kept only the in-frame ones, dropping some. This table holds about 300,000 clones, more than 85% found once. There are 14 residues in the CDR3. V shed 0 bases, J shed 6 bases, and the junction held 4 bases outside the gene matches. The germline CDR1 and CDR2 sequences are SGHRS and YFSETQ. The material sequenced was peripheral blood. The receptor was isolated from a man aged 35 to 55 with acute or convalescent COVID-19. J is TRBJ1-1 and V is TRBV5-1, with 8 bases that match TRBD1. In DNA, the CDR3 is TGCGCCAGCAGCTTGGCGGGGACAGGATCTGAAGCTTTCTTT. It codes for CASSLAGTGSEAFF.